Listed below are T cell receptor beta chains from one sample, sequenced in a study of T cells in Graves' hyperthyroidism and ophthalmopathy. MiXCR, run by TCRdb on the multiplex PCR reads, gives a single entry per CDR3 protein. Among some 500,000 distinct CDR3 sequences listed, roughly 15% were seen once. Source material: blood. These receptors all come from a woman in her 30s with Graves' ophthalmopathy. The CDR3 runs from the conserved cysteine through the conserved F or W. A D gene is named only where the DNA matches it firmly. Not all rows give a size; the values are once, few, many and, for expanded clones, a class.

J | D | size | V | DNA | CDR3
TRBJ2-7 | . | few | TRBV10-3 | TGTGCCATCAGTGGTATAGACGGGACTCCCCTAATCGAGCAGTACTTC | CAISGIDGTPLIEQYF
TRBJ2-2 | TRBD2 | . | TRBV4-2 | TGTGCCAGCAGCCTCCGGACACGGACTAGCGGGGCGAACACCGGGGAGCTGTTTTTT | CASSLRTRTSGANTGELFF
TRBJ2-1 | TRBD2 | many | TRBV28 | TGTGCCAGCAGTTTGGGGGGTGGGGGACTAGCGCCCTCCTACAATGAGCAGTTCTTC | CASSLGGGGLAPSYNEQFF
TRBJ1-1 | . | many | TRBV28 | TGTGCCAGCAGTTTACTTTTTGGGGCTAGGCCCGGTCTATTGAACACTGAAGCTTTCTTT | CASSLLFGARPGLLNTEAFF
TRBJ1-1 | TRBD1 | many | TRBV28 | TGTGCCAGCAACGGGCCGGGACAGATAAACACTGAAGCTTTCTTT | CASNGPGQINTEAFF
TRBJ1-6 | TRBD1 | . | TRBV30 | TGTGCCTGGAGGCCGGACAGGGGGAGCTCCTATAATTCACCCCTCCACTTT | CAWRPDRGSSYNSPLHF
TRBJ1-2 | TRBD1 | many | TRBV20-1 | TGCAGTGCTCGGACAGGGGGTGGCTACACCTTC | CSARTGGGYTF
TRBJ2-7 | . | many | TRBV5-1 | TGCGCCAGCAGCCAAACAATTCTAAGCGACTCCTACGAGCAGTACTTC | CASSQTILSDSYEQYF
TRBJ2-3 | TRBD2 | . | TRBV7-2 | TGTGCCAGCAGCTGGGGGACTAGCACAGATACGCGGTATTTT | CASSWGTSTDTRYF
TRBJ1-1 | . | . | TRBV6-6 | TGTGCCAGCAGTTACGGGGGGCTTAAGAACACTGAAGCTTTCTTT | CASSYGGLKNTEAFF
TRBJ2-5 | . | many | TRBV12-3/TRBV12-4 | TGTGCCAGCAGTTCAGCGGTAGAGACCCAGTACTTC | CASSSAVETQYF
TRBJ1-4 | . | many | TRBV12-3/TRBV12-4 | TGTGCCAGCAGTCCCCCAGGGAGATATAATGAAAAACTGTTTTTT | CASSPPGRYNEKLFF
TRBJ2-7 | . | few | TRBV19 | TGTGCCAGTAGTATGGCTGGCGGCTACGAGCAGTACTTC | CASSMAGGYEQYF
TRBJ1-6 | . | . | TRBV5-1 | TGCGCCAGCAGCTTGGCCGGTCGTTCACCCCTCCACTTT | CASSLAGRSPLHF
TRBJ2-1 | TRBD1 | . | TRBV6-1 | TGTGCCAGCATCCGACAGGGAAACTACAATGAGCAGTTCTTC | CASIRQGNYNEQFF
TRBJ2-3 | . | many | TRBV7-9 | TGTGCCAGCAGCCCTGATCTATTGGCCCCGAGGGATACGCAGTATTTT | CASSPDLLAPRDTQYF
TRBJ2-7 | TRBD1 | . | TRBV27 | TGTGCCAGCAGTTTCCTTGGACAGGGTTCCTACGAGCAGTACTTC | CASSFLGQGSYEQYF
TRBJ2-1 | . | many | TRBV20-1 | TGCAGTGCCGCAACCCCTACTTCCATGACTGATGAGCAGTTCTTC | CSAATPTSMTDEQFF
TRBJ1-2 | TRBD1 | few | TRBV5-4 | TGTGCCAGCAGCTTGCTGCGGGACAGGCTCACTAACTATGGCTACACCTTC | CASSLLRDRLTNYGYTF
TRBJ2-7 | . | many | TRBV28 | TGTGCCAGCAGTTTAGGTAGCGGATACGAGCAGTACTTC | CASSLGSGYEQYF
TRBJ1-3 | TRBD1 | few | TRBV28 | TGTGCCAGACGAGGACAGGTATCTGGAAACACCATATATTTT | CARRGQVSGNTIYF
TRBJ2-1 | . | . | TRBV10-2 | TGCGCCAGCAGAGATCGACGGGAAGCGGAGCAGTTCTTC | CASRDRREAEQFF
TRBJ1-2 | . | few | TRBV28 | TGTGCCAGCAGCAGCGACAACTATGGCTACACCTTC | CASSSDNYGYTF
TRBJ2-4 | . | many | TRBV18 | TGTGCCAGCTCACCTCTTCCCCCAGCCACAAGTCTAGCCAAAAACATTCAGTACTTC | CASSPLPPATSLAKNIQYF
TRBJ2-5 | TRBD2 | many | TRBV4-3 | TGCGCCAGCAGCCGTCGGGGGGGGGAGACCCAGTACTTC | CASSRRGGETQYF
TRBJ2-3 | . | . | TRBV6-1 | TGCGCCAGCAGTGATCGGCGGGGCAGCACAGATACGCAGTATTTT | CASSDRRGSTDTQYF
TRBJ1-5 | TRBD1 | . | TRBV27 | TGTGCCAGCAGTGTACAGGGGTTAGGTCAGCCCCAGCATTTT | CASSVQGLGQPQHF
TRBJ2-3 | TRBD1 | . | TRBV20-1 | TGCAGTGCTAGAGATGGGACAGGGGAGCAGGAATGGGATACGCAGTATTTT | CSARDGTGEQEWDTQYF
TRBJ2-7 | . | many | TRBV2 | TGTGCCAGCAGTGTGGGAAGGGACTCCTACGAGCAGTACTTC | CASSVGRDSYEQYF
TRBJ1-1 | . | many | TRBV6-2/TRBV6-3 | TGTGCCAGCCGGGGCGCTAGTTATGTTACTGAAGCTTTCTTT | CASRGASYVTEAFF
TRBJ2-2 | TRBD1 | . | TRBV4-3 | TGCGCCAGCAGCCAGGAGGGACAGGGGACGAACACCGGGGAGCTGTTTTTT | CASSQEGQGTNTGELFF
TRBJ2-1 | TRBD2 | . | TRBV7-9 | TGTGCCAGCAGCCCAGTCCCCCCACTAGCGGGAGTGGCCGATGAGCAGTTCTTC | CASSPVPPLAGVADEQFF
TRBJ2-7 | . | many | TRBV18 | TGTGCCAGCTCACCGTCACACGACAGACAAACCTACGAGCAGTACTTC | CASSPSHDRQTYEQYF
TRBJ2-7 | . | many | TRBV20-1 | TGCAGTGCTAGTCACCAGGGGAGTGGCTACGAGCAGTACTTC | CSASHQGSGYEQYF
TRBJ2-2 | . | . | TRBV5-1 | TGCGCCAGCAGCCAAGCGCCGGTATGGAATTCAGGCACCGGGGAGCTGTTTTTT | CASSQAPVWNSGTGELFF
TRBJ2-7 | TRBD2 | . | TRBV4-3 | TGCGCCAGCAGCCAACAATCTAGCGGGAGGGCCCACTACGAGCAGTACTTC | CASSQQSSGRAHYEQYF
TRBJ2-3 | . | . | TRBV9 | TGTGCCAGCAGCGCCCGGGACTCAGTAGATACGCAGTATTTT | CASSARDSVDTQYF
TRBJ2-2 | . | . | TRBV7-3 | TGTGCCAGCAGCCCCCGTCCGGGTTGGAGCACCGGGGAGCTGTTTTTT | CASSPRPGWSTGELFF
TRBJ2-1 | TRBD2 | many | TRBV6-2/TRBV6-3 | TGTGCCAGCAGTTACTCCTTGGCTAGCGGAGGCTCCTACAATGAGCAGTTCTTC | CASSYSLASGGSYNEQFF